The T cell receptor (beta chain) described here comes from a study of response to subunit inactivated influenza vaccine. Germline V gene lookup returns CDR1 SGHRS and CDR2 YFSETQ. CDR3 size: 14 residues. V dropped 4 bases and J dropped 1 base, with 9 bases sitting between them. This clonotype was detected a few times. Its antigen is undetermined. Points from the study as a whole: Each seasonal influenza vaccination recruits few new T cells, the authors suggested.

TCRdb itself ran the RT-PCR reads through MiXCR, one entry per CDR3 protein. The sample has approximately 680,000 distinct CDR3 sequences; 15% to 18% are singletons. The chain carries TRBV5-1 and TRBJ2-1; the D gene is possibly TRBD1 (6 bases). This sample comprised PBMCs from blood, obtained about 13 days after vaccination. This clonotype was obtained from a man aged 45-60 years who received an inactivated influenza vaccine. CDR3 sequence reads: CASSPDSSYNEQFF. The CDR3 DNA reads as TGCGCCAGCAGCCCGGACAGTTCCTACAATGAGCAGTTCTTC.